This T cell receptor (beta chain) was recorded in a study of blood T cell repertoires in COVID-19. As for the study in general: From the United States, Italy and Spain came samples of acute and convalescent COVID-19.

Recruitment covered about 26 US areas and drew participants whose ages spanned about 18 to 90 years. Grouping used clinical history reported by participants in a survey and questionnaire. How the authors handled the data: Using reference gene primer amplification, nucleated cell counts were estimated. Clones were sequenced by immunoSEQ multiplex PCR, and TCRdb holds only the in-frame ones, with some missing. V and J calls and clone size are given by that table; D and trimming were obtained from the DNA. Among around 200,000 clones listed, about 85% were seen once. The CDR3 is 15 residues long. Germline CDR1 is LNHDA and CDR2 is SQIVND (reference sequence). Unmatched junction bases numbered 5, after V lost 3 bases and J lost 1 base.

Sequenced sample: PBMCs or T cells enriched from blood (not recorded which). The V call is TRBV19, the J call TRBJ1-1; TRBD1 matches 7 bases. The sequence came from a man aged 40-49 years who had recovered from COVID-19. The CDR3 protein is CASSITGASNTEAFF. The CDR3 DNA sequence: TGTGCCAGTAGTATCACAGGGGCATCGAACACTGAAGCTTTCTTT.